These 13 T cell receptor beta chains originate from one sample sequenced in a study of T cell responses to AZD1222 COVID-19 vaccine. Sequencing used immunoSEQ multiplex PCR; TCRdb keeps in-frame clones, though not all of them. The repertoire includes around 130,000 clones, 85% to 95% of them detected once, and around 7% sits in the top ten. This specimen consisted of peripheral blood, obtained on day 0 of AZD1222 vaccination. The receptors originated from an adult in good health.

The V and J genes are TRBV7-9 and TRBJ2-1; no clear D gene. The length of the CDR3 is 13 residues. Germline assignment: CDR1 SEHNR and CDR2 FQNEAQ (reference sequence). V gave up 5 bases and J gave up 7 bases, with 12 bases separating them. CDR3 loop: CASSLRVGNEQFF. As DNA, the CDR3 is TGTGCCAGCAGCCTCCGGGTGGGGAATGAGCAGTTCTTC.

This clone was counted a single time. The rearrangement uses TRBV7-2 and TRBJ1-2; D remains unclear. This CDR3 spans 14 amino acids. Trimming left V 3 bases short and J 2 bases short, with 10 bases between. Germline lookup yields CDR1 SGHTA and CDR2 FQGNSA. CDR3 sequence: CASSFSNFNYGYTF. The CDR3 nucleotides are TGTGCCAGCAGCTTCAGTAACTTCAACTATGGCTACACCTTC.

The chain couples TRBV28 to TRBJ2-1; 9 nucleotides align to TRBD1. CDR3 length: 15 residues. After removal of 5 bases from V and 4 bases from J, the junction contained 6 bases not matched to a gene. The germline gives CDR1 MDHEN, CDR2 SYDVKM. The CDR3 loop is CASSGAGQGYNEQFF. CDR3 DNA sequence: TGTGCCAGCAGTGGGGCGGGACAGGGTTACAATGAGCAGTTCTTC.

The rearrangement links TRBV13 to TRBJ1-1; a possible D gene is TRBD1 (5 bases). V lost 3 bases, J lost 1 base, and 9 bases lay in between. CDR3 length equals 14 residues. Germline assignment: CDR1 PRHDT and CDR2 FYEKMQ (reference sequence). The CDR3 reads CASSFGTSNTEAFF. For the CDR3, the DNA is TGTGCCAGCAGCTTCGGGACCTCGAACACTGAAGCTTTCTTT.

This chain links TRBV30 with TRBJ1-1; D remains unclear. Germline V gene data show CDR1 as GTSNPN and CDR2 as SVGIG (reference sequence). This CDR3 region has 13 residues. CDR3: CALADGWNTEAFF. Written as DNA, the CDR3 is TGTGCATTGGCTGACGGATGGAACACTGAAGCTTTCTTT.

The CDR3 bases are TGTGCCAGCAGCTTAGCTAGGCCAGATACGCAGTATTTT. It translates to CASSLARPDTQYF. This chain links TRBV7-8 with TRBJ2-3; no clear D. Per the germline V gene, CDR1 is SGHVS and CDR2 is FQNEAQ. V lost 0 bases and J 4 bases, leaving 5 bases between the germline ends. The CDR3 consists of 13 residues.

The V gene is TRBV6-2 or TRBV6-3, the J gene TRBJ2-1; TRBD2 is a possible D gene (6 bases). The CDR3 length is 15 residues. Deletions cut 2 bases from V and 8 bases from J, with 16 bases between. Germline CDR1 MNHEY, CDR2 SVGEGT. The CDR3 sequence is CASSYTRGKKYEQFF. Here the CDR3 DNA reads TGTGCCAGCAGTTACACCCGGGGGAAGAAGTATGAGCAGTTCTTC.

The J gene is TRBJ1-5, the V gene TRBV28; D might be TRBD1 (6 bases). Germline CDR1 MDHEN, CDR2 SYDVKM. V was shortened by 4 bases and J by 0 bases, with 7 bases between the two germline ends. The CDR3 totals 14 residues. CDR3 residues: CASSSGHSNQPQHF. DNA of the CDR3: TGTGCCAGCAGTTCGGGACATAGCAATCAGCCCCAGCATTTT. Supplemented by reference TRBV28 and TRBJ1-5, the full variable domain reads DVKVTQSSRYLVKRTGEKVFLECVQDMDHENMFWYRQDPGLGLRLIYFSYDVKMKEKGDIPEGYSVSREKKERFSLILESASTNQTSMYLCASSSGHSNQPQHFGDGTRLSIL.

This clone appeared once. The chain employs TRBV6-5 and TRBJ1-1; D is ambiguous. Germline V gene lookup returns CDR1 MNHEY and CDR2 SVGAGI. V dropped 0 bases and J dropped 4 bases, with 15 bases sitting between them. The CDR3 runs 16 residues. The CDR3 DNA sequence: TGTGCCAGCAGTTACTCGACGCGGTCCGTGGCCACTGAAGCTTTCTTT. Amino acids: CASSYSTRSVATEAFF.

This clone was detected only once. J is TRBJ2-1 and V is TRBV7-9; no definite D call. The CDR3 is made up of 12 amino acids. Deletions cut 5 bases from V and 6 bases from J, with 8 bases between. Germline-derived CDR1 and CDR2 are SEHNR and FQNEAQ (reference sequence). The CDR3 reads CASSHKSNEQFF. The DNA of the CDR3 is TGTGCCAGCAGCCATAAGAGCAATGAGCAGTTCTTC.

V is TRBV10-3 and J is TRBJ2-3; 9 bases line up with TRBD2. Trimming took 0 bases from V and 2 from J; bases not matched to a gene: 6. The CDR3 totals 17 residues. The germline CDR1 and CDR2 sequences are ENHRY and SYGVKD. This CDR3 is CAISESPRLAATDTQYF. The CDR3 DNA follows: TGTGCCATCAGTGAGTCACCAAGACTAGCGGCCACAGATACGCAGTATTTT.

The CDR3 reads CASSDGDLLSEQYF. As DNA, the CDR3 is TGCGCCAGCAGTGATGGTGACCTACTATCGGAGCAGTACTTC. The chain uses TRBV10-1 and TRBJ2-7; no reliable D call. The germline gives CDR1 WNHNN, CDR2 SYGVQD (reference sequence). CDR3 size: 14 residues. V lost 3 bases, J lost 7 bases, and 16 bases lay in between.

CDR3 DNA sequence: TGTGCCAGCAGTTACTCGGGCAGCCGGGGAAAGCCCCAGCATTTT. It yields the protein CASSYSGSRGKPQHF. The chain has TRBV6-2 or TRBV6-3 and TRBJ1-5; D uncertain. The V gene lost 0 bases and the J gene lost 8 bases, with 14 bases spanning the gap. This CDR3 region has 15 residues. Germline lookup yields CDR1 MNHEY and CDR2 SVGEGT.